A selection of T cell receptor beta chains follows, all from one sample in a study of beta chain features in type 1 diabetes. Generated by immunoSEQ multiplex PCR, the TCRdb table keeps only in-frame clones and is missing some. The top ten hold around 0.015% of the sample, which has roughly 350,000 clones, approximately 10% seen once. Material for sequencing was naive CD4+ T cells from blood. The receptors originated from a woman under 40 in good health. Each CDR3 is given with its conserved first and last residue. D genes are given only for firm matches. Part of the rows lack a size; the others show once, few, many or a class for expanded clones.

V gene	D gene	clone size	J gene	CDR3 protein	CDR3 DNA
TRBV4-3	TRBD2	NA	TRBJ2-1	CASSRIYGGESYNEQFF	TGCGCCAGCAGCAGAATTTATGGGGGGGAATCCTACAATGAGCAGTTCTTC
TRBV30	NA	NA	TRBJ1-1	CAWTTASTEAFF	TGTGCCTGGACGACAGCATCCACTGAAGCTTTCTTT
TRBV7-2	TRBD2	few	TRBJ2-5	CASSLGPAGAQETQYF	TGTGCCAGCAGCTTAGGTCCAGCGGGAGCCCAAGAGACCCAGTACTTC
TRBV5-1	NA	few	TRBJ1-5	CASSLTGLGGNQPQHF	TGCGCCAGCAGCCTCACAGGTCTTGGCGGCAATCAGCCCCAGCATTTT
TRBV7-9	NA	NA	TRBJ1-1	CASTRWGENTEAFF	TGTGCCAGCACCCGGTGGGGGGAGAACACTGAAGCTTTCTTT
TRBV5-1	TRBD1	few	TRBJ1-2	CASSRGQDYGYTF	TGCGCCAGCAGCAGGGGGCAGGACTATGGCTACACCTTC
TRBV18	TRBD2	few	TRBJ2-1	CASSPGTSGSGEQFF	TGTGCCAGCTCACCTGGGACTAGCGGGAGTGGTGAGCAGTTCTTC
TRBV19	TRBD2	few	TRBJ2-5	CASSSSSGSHETQYF	TGTGCCAGTAGTAGTTCTAGCGGGAGTCATGAGACCCAGTACTTC
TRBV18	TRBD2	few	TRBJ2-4	CASSPSTSGPVF	TGTGCCAGCTCACCATCGACTAGCGGTCCGGTCTTC
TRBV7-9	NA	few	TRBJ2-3	CASSSGQPRTDTQYF	TGTGCCAGCAGCTCCGGACAGCCTCGCACAGATACGCAGTATTTT
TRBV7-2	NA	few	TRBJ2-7	CASSYGVSYEQYF	TGTGCCAGCAGTTACGGGGTATCCTACGAGCAGTACTTC
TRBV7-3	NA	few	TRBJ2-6	CASRPGSGANVLTF	TGTGCCAGCAGACCAGGGTCTGGGGCCAACGTCCTGACTTTC
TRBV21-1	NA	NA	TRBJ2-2	CASSKREEGTGELFF	TGTGCCAGCAGCAAGCGGGAGGAAGGGACCGGGGAGCTGTTTTTT
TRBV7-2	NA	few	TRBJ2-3	CASSLVSSANTDTQYF	TGTGCCAGCAGCTTAGTGTCTAGCGCTAACACAGATACGCAGTATTTT
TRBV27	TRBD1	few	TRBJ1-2	CASSRTGVDGYTF	TGTGCCAGCAGCAGAACAGGGGTTGATGGCTACACCTTC
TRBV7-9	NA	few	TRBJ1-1	CASSRTDTEAFF	TGTGCCAGCAGCCGGACAGACACTGAAGCTTTCTTT
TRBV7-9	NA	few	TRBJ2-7	CASSKEVEPYIF	TGTGCCAGCAGCAAAGAGGTGGAACCCTATATCTTC
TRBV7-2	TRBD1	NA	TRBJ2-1	CASSLLGQGYNEQFF	TGTGCCAGCAGTTTGCTAGGACAGGGTTACAATGAGCAGTTCTTC
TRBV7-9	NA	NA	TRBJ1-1	CASSYPGQANTEAFF	TGTGCCAGCAGCTACCCGGGACAAGCAAACACTGAAGCTTTCTTT
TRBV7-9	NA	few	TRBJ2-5	CASSLRGLGSKNQETQYF	TGTGCCAGCAGCTTAAGGGGCCTAGGGTCGAAGAACCAAGAGACCCAGTACTTC
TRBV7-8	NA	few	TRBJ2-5	CASSLEAAQYF	TGTGCCAGCAGCTTAGAGGCGGCCCAGTACTTC
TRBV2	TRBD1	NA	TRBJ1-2	CASKAAGGLYGYTF	TGTGCCAGCAAAGCCGCAGGGGGGCTCTATGGCTACACCTTC